This T cell receptor beta chain is from a study of tumor and adjacent non-tumor tissue in lung cancer. RNA was extracted from bulk tissue without any cell sorting. Distant lung tissue was collected more than 3 cm away from the tumor edge. This clonotype was observed many times. Germline V gene data show CDR1 as DFQATT and CDR2 as SNEGSKA (reference sequence). V was pared by 3 bases and J by 0 bases, with 6 bases between. The CDR3 spans 13 residues. TCRbeta libraries were built with three rounds of nested PCR, modified from ARM-PCR. One entry per CDR3 protein, called by TCRdb with MiXCR from the multiplex PCR reads. Among approximately 110,000 distinct CDR3 sequences listed, about 61% were seen once.

The chain is built from TRBV20-1 and TRBJ2-1; D not resolved. This receptor was obtained from a man aged 55 to 69 with non-small cell lung cancer. Sequencing was performed on distant non-tumor lung tissue. CDR3 protein: CSARYPSYNEQFF. DNA of the CDR3: TGCAGTGCTAGGTACCCCTCCTACAATGAGCAGTTCTTC.